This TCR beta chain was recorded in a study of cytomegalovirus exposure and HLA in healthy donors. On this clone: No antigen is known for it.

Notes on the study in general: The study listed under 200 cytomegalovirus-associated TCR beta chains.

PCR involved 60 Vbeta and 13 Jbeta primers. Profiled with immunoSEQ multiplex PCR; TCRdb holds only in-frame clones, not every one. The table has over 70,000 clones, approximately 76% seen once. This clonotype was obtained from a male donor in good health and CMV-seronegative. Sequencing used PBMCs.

CDR3 loop: CASSPPGDPLYGYTF. The CDR3 DNA is TGTGCCAGCAGCCCCCCGGGGGATCCTCTCTATGGCTACACCTTC. This chain connects TRBV28 to TRBJ1-2, with D possibly matching TRBD1 (5 bases). CDR1 and CDR2 (germline): MDHEN, SYDVKM. V shed 6 bases and J shed 4 bases, with 18 bases lying between them. The CDR3 contains 15 residues.